Listed here are 17 T cell receptor beta chains from one sample, sequenced in a study of response to subunit inactivated influenza vaccine. TCRdb redid the calling of the RT-PCR reads with MiXCR, one entry per CDR3 protein. Of more than 150,000 distinct CDR3 sequences in the sample, roughly 10% were seen once. This specimen consisted of CD8+ T cells sorted from PBMCs, obtained roughly 24 months after vaccination. The receptors shown here come from a man aged 50-75 years who received an inactivated influenza vaccine.

This clonotype was counted at least ten times. The V and J genes are TRBV5-8 and TRBJ2-1, with 8 bases aligning to TRBD1. This CDR3 has 15 amino acids. Germline-derived CDR1 and CDR2 are SGHTS and YDEGEE. V lost 0 bases to trimming and J lost 3 bases; unmatched junction nucleotides: 2. DNA of the CDR3: TGTGCCAGCAGCTTGGAAGGACAGGGCTACAATGAGCAGTTCTTC. Translation gives CASSLEGQGYNEQFF.

In this sample, this clonotype turned up a few times. V gene TRBV12-3 or TRBV12-4 combines with J gene TRBJ2-3; tentative D call: TRBD2 (5 bases). Trimming pared 6 bases from V and 0 bases from J, leaving 16 bases between. The CDR3 is made up of 16 amino acids. CDR3 nucleotides: TGTGCCAGCAGGGGAGAGGCAGTCCTTAGCACAGATACGCAGTATTTT. Its protein product is CASRGEAVLSTDTQYF.

The V gene is TRBV10-3, the J gene TRBJ2-1, with D perhaps matching TRBD2 (5 bases). The CDR3 is made up of 14 amino acids. Trimming removed 4 bases from V and 4 bases from J, with 11 bases in between. Germline V gene data show CDR1 as ENHRY and CDR2 as SYGVKD. The CDR3 DNA sequence: TGTGCCATCAGTGCGGCTAGGGAGTACAATGAGCAGTTCTTC. Its translation: CAISAAREYNEQFF.

This clonotype came up many times. The chain recombines TRBV6-2 or TRBV6-3 with TRBJ1-5; D might be TRBD1 (6 bases). V lost 5 bases and J lost 0, with 11 bases in between. Germline CDR1 and CDR2: MNHEY and SVGEGT. The CDR3 contains 15 residues. DNA for the CDR3: TGTGCCAGCAGTCTTACAGGGAATAGCAATCAGCCCCAGCATTTT. Translated, it gives CASSLTGNSNQPQHF.

This clonotype turned up a few times. The chain uses TRBV7-2 and TRBJ2-5, with 12 bases aligning to TRBD1. The CDR3 loop spans 15 amino acids. The trim removed 5 bases at V and 5 bases at J, leaving 6 bases unmatched. Germline V gene sequence: CDR1 SGHTA, CDR2 FQGNSA. The CDR3 DNA follows: TGTGCCAGCAGCCTATGGGACAGGGGGCTGGAGACCCAGTACTTC. It translates to CASSLWDRGLETQYF.

This clonotype was observed a handful of times. The gene calls are TRBV11-2 and TRBJ2-5; D remains unclear. CDR3 length: 11 residues. Per germline, CDR1 SGHAT and CDR2 FQNNGV. Trimming took 5 bases from V and 7 from J, leaving 8 bases between them. This CDR3 is CASSHGGTQYF. The CDR3 nucleotides are TGTGCCAGCAGCCATGGTGGGACCCAGTACTTC.

There are a few counts of this clonotype. The chain combines TRBV11-2 with TRBJ2-3; TRBD2 agrees at 12 bases. Looked up from germline, CDR1 is SGHAT and CDR2 is FQNNGV. The CDR3 consists of 18 residues. V gave up 4 bases and J gave up 1 base; unmatched junction bases: 9. The CDR3 is CASSSSGLAGLGTDTQYF. The CDR3 DNA sequence: TGTGCCAGCAGCTCCTCTGGACTAGCGGGATTGGGCACAGATACGCAGTATTTT.

There are many counts of this clonotype. This chain links TRBV4-3 with TRBJ2-5; D may match TRBD1 or TRBD2 (6 bases each). Germline V lookup: CDR1 LGHNA, CDR2 YSLEER. The V gene lost 4 bases and the J gene lost 5 bases, with 14 bases spanning the gap. The CDR3 has 14 amino acids. The CDR3 DNA follows: TGCGCCAGCAGCCGATGGGGGGCCGGGGAGACCCAGTACTTC. Translated, it gives CASSRWGAGETQYF.

This clonotype came up a few times. The V and J genes are TRBV11-2 and TRBJ2-7; TRBD2 matches at 11 bases. Germline CDR1 and CDR2: SGHAT and FQNNGV. The CDR3 runs to 16 residues. Trimming removed 1 base from V and 3 bases from J; junction bases left unmatched: 5. Written as DNA, the CDR3 is TGTGCCAGCAGCTTAGTCGGGACTAGCGGAATCTACGAGCAGTACTTC. This translates into CASSLVGTSGIYEQYF.

This chain links TRBV6-5 with TRBJ1-1, with TRBD1 matching over 7 bases. CDR1 and CDR2 from the germline V gene are MNHEY and SVGAGI. V was clipped by 1 base and J by 0 bases; unmatched bases: 5. CDR3 length: 16 residues. The CDR3 is CASSYLRTGMNTEAFF. CDR3 nucleotides: TGTGCCAGCAGTTACTTACGGACAGGAATGAACACTGAAGCTTTCTTT.

The CDR3 DNA reads TGCGCCAGCAGCCTCCGGGACAATAATGAAAAACTGTTTTTT. This encodes CASSLRDNNEKLFF. This rearrangement joins TRBV4-3 to TRBJ1-4, with a weak D call TRBD1 (6 bases). The CDR3 sequence is 14 residues long. Trimming pared 4 bases from V and 4 bases from J, leaving 10 bases between. CDR1 LGHNA and CDR2 YSLEER come from the germline V gene.

This clonotype was observed at least ten times. The chain employs TRBV15 and TRBJ2-3; 9 bases agree with TRBD1. Losses at the gene ends were 5 bases for V and 5 bases for J; bases not matched to a gene: 8. CDR3 length: 15 amino acids. Germline loops: CDR1 LNHNV, CDR2 YYDKDF (reference sequence). The CDR3 sequence: CATSRYRGQIDTQYF. The CDR3, as DNA: TGTGCCACCAGCCGATACAGGGGGCAGATAGATACGCAGTATTTT.

Ten or more counts support this clonotype. The V and J genes are TRBV6-5 and TRBJ2-2; 16 bases fit TRBD2. Trimming cost V 4 bases and J 3 bases; bases outside gene matches: 5. The CDR3 extends over 18 amino acids. Germline V CDR1 and CDR2: MNHEY, SVGAGI. CDR3 sequence reads: CASSSGLAGGPDTGELFF. The CDR3 coding sequence is TGTGCCAGCAGTTCGGGACTAGCGGGGGGGCCAGACACCGGGGAGCTGTTTTTT.

The CDR3, as DNA: TGTGCCAGCAGCACGCCGACTAGCGGAACACAAGAGACCCAGTACTTC. Its translation is CASSTPTSGTQETQYF. This chain links TRBV7-9 with TRBJ2-5; 9 positions agree with TRBD2. CDR1 and CDR2 (germline): SEHNR, FQNEAQ (reference sequence). With V trimmed by 5 bases and J by 2 bases, 9 bases remained unmatched. The CDR3 sequence is 16 residues long.

This chain connects TRBV12-3 or TRBV12-4 to TRBJ1-4; no firm D call. V was trimmed by 5 bases and J by 7 bases, leaving 8 bases between them. CDR3 length equals 12 residues. This chain's CDR3 is CASSRESEKLFF. CDR3 sequence (DNA): TGTGCCAGCAGTAGAGAGAGTGAAAAACTGTTTTTT.

The CDR3 spells CASSFRTGIDQPQHF. The CDR3, as DNA: TGTGCCAGCAGTTTTCGGACAGGGATAGATCAGCCCCAGCATTTT. The chain links TRBV12-3 or TRBV12-4 to TRBJ1-5; 8 bases align to TRBD1. The J segment lost 5 bases and the V segment lost 3 bases, leaving 6 bases of the junction unmatched. This CDR3 is 15 amino acids long.

This clonotype came up many times. The CDR3 loop is CASSQESSGYEQYF. As DNA, the CDR3 is TGCGCCAGCAGCCAAGAGAGTAGCGGATACGAGCAGTACTTC. This chain links TRBV4-3 with TRBJ2-7, with D tentatively TRBD2 (6 bases). In germline, CDR1 is LGHNA, CDR2 YSLEER. This CDR3 is 14 amino acids long. V was pared by 0 bases and J by 4 bases, with 10 bases between.